These 11 T cell receptor beta chains originate from one sample sequenced in a study of PD-1 blockade in classical Hodgkin lymphoma. Time point given: cycle 4 day 1 (C4D1), after about 6 weeks of nivolumab. All the patients suffered relapse after autologous stem cell transplantation, and brentuximab vedotin exposure differed. The CD4+ T cells used were purified from thawed PBMCs through magnetic negative selection. Some clones are missing from TCRdb's copy, which holds only in-frame ones; the method was immunoSEQ multiplex PCR. The sample has around 26,000 clones; 80% to 85% are singletons. This specimen was CD4+ T cells from blood, taken before the fourth cycle of nivolumab. The source is a human donor with classical Hodgkin lymphoma.

This chain links TRBV19 with TRBJ1-5; D gene uncertain. Germline-derived CDR1 and CDR2 are LNHDA and SQIVND (reference sequence). The CDR3 sequence is 12 residues long. The V gene lost 5 bases and the J gene lost 5 bases, with 7 bases spanning the gap. The CDR3 region has the DNA TGTGCCAGTAGTTCTCTCCATCAGCCCCAGCATTTT. Its protein is CASSSLHQPQHF.

The chain combines TRBV29-1 with TRBJ2-1, with D perhaps matching TRBD2 (5 bases). Germline-derived CDR1 and CDR2 are SQVTM and ANQGSEA. CDR3 length equals 14 residues. V gave up 4 bases and J gave up 0 bases, with 10 bases separating them. DNA of the CDR3: TGCAGCGTTGCTGAGGGAAACTCCTACAATGAGCAGTTCTTC. Residues: CSVAEGNSYNEQFF.

The genes are TRBV19 and TRBJ1-5, with D unclear. The germline gives CDR1 LNHDA, CDR2 SQIVND (reference sequence). This CDR3 comprises 13 residues. V was trimmed by 3 bases and J by 2 bases, leaving 5 bases between them. CDR3 bases: TGTGCCAGTAGTATTGCCGGCAATCAGCCCCAGCATTTT. Its protein is CASSIAGNQPQHF.

The J gene is TRBJ1-5, the V gene TRBV7-8, with TRBD1 matching 8 bases. Germline V gene sequence: CDR1 SGHVS, CDR2 FQNEAQ. Germline trimming cut 5 bases from V and 1 base from J; bases unmatched to any gene: 7. The CDR3 covers 16 residues. The DNA of the CDR3 is TGTGCCAGCAGCCCCCGACGACAGGGGAGCAATCAGCCCCAGCATTTT. Translation gives CASSPRRQGSNQPQHF. Supplemented by reference TRBV7-8 and TRBJ1-5, the full variable domain reads GAGVSQSPRYKVAKRGQDVALRCDPISGHVSLFWYQQALGQGPEFLTYFQNEAQLDKSGLPSDRFFAERPEGSVSTLKIQRTQQEDSAVYLCASSPRRQGSNQPQHFGDGTRLSIL.

This chain joins TRBV6-1 and TRBJ1-3, with D perhaps matching TRBD1 (6 bases). The V end was cut by 4 bases, the J end by 4 bases, with 14 bases between. Germline CDR1 MNHNS, CDR2 SASEGT. This CDR3 is built from 15 residues. CDR3 sequence: CASSVSRGGGNTIYF. The CDR3 DNA is TGTGCCAGCAGTGTATCCAGGGGCGGCGGAAACACCATATATTTT.

This chain links TRBV18 with TRBJ1-2, with 9 bases aligning to TRBD1. In germline, CDR1 is KGHSH, CDR2 LQKENI. The CDR3 length is 13 residues. V shed 3 bases, J shed 8 bases, and the junction held 4 bases outside the gene matches. CDR3 sequence reads: CASSPGTGYGYTF. CDR3 nucleotide sequence: TGTGCCAGCTCACCCGGGACAGGGTACGGCTACACCTTC.

This chain connects TRBV6-5 to TRBJ2-7; tentative D call: TRBD1 (5 bases). The CDR3 spans 14 residues. The germline V gene has CDR1 MNHEY and CDR2 SVGAGI. Trimming stripped 4 bases from V and 6 bases from J, with 16 bases between. The CDR3 is CASSLARQGGEQYF. CDR3 in DNA: TGTGCCAGCAGTTTGGCCCGGCAGGGCGGCGAGCAGTACTTC.

J is TRBJ2-5 and V is TRBV5-1; D perhaps matches TRBD2 (5 bases). Germline V lookup: CDR1 SGHRS, CDR2 YFSETQ. The CDR3 extends over 15 amino acids. V lost 4 bases to trimming and J lost 2 bases, with 15 bases between them. The CDR3 DNA reads as TGCGCCAGCAGCCGAGGGTCAGGACCTCAAGAGACCCAGTACTTC. Translation gives CASSRGSGPQETQYF. Complete variable domain (other parts from reference TRBV5-1 and TRBJ2-5): KAGVTQTPRYLIKTRGQQVTLSCSPISGHRSVSWYQQTPGQGLQFLFEYFSETQRNKGNFPGRFSGRQFSNSRSEMNVSTLELGDSALYLCASSRGSGPQETQYFGPGTRLLVL.

Written as DNA, the CDR3 is TGTGCCAGCAGTTACAAGGGGGGTGACACTGAAGCTTTCTTT. Protein: CASSYKGGDTEAFF. This rearrangement joins TRBV6-5 to TRBJ1-1, with D perhaps TRBD1 (6 bases). V gave up 2 bases and J gave up 3 bases, with 10 bases separating them. The CDR3 contains 14 residues. CDR1 and CDR2 (germline): MNHEY, SVGAGI.

V is TRBV7-9 and J is TRBJ1-1; 7 bases map to TRBD1. Germline assignment: CDR1 SEHNR and CDR2 FQNEAQ (reference sequence). V lost 5 bases, J lost 2 bases, and 5 bases stayed unmatched. This CDR3 is built from 14 residues. DNA of the CDR3: TGTGCCAGCAGCCGACAGGGCGAAAACACTGAAGCTTTCTTT. Protein: CASSRQGENTEAFF.

The chain carries TRBV28 and TRBJ2-7, with D tentatively TRBD2 (5 bases). Germline CDR1 reads MDHEN; CDR2 reads SYDVKM. The CDR3 has 14 amino acids. V gave up 5 bases and J gave up 4 bases, with 15 bases separating them. The CDR3 here is CASSLSGIGYEQYF. The DNA of the CDR3 is TGTGCCAGCAGTCTCTCCGGGATAGGGTACGAGCAGTACTTC.